This T cell receptor (beta chain) was sequenced in a study of OX40 agonist ivuxolimab in advanced cancers. As for the study in general: Participants averaged 60 years of age (range roughly 23 to 79) and were 75% to 90% male. A partial response was reached by three patients: one with hepatocellular carcinoma and two with cutaneous melanoma. Study-wide findings and caveats: Not determined was the antigen specificity of the expanded peripheral T cells.

Trimming shortened V by 2 bases and J by 7 bases, and 9 bases separated the two germline ends. The CDR3 has 13 residues. Germline CDR1 and CDR2: MGHRA and YSYEKL. About this clone itself: What it binds is not known.

Sequencing was performed with immunoSEQ multiplex PCR; in TCRdb, only in-frame clones are kept and a portion is missing. Among about 78,000 clones listed, about 90% were seen once. Sequenced material: CD4+ or CD8+ T cells sorted from blood, taken in a trial of the OX40 agonist ivuxolimab. This TCR was sampled from an adult with an advanced solid tumor such as melanoma, head and neck, liver or kidney cancer. This chain connects TRBV4-1 to TRBJ1-5, with no clear D. The CDR3 nucleotides are TGCGCCAGCAGCCAACTGGGATCACAGCCCCAGCATTTT. Amino acid sequence: CASSQLGSQPQHF.